This T cell receptor (beta chain) was documented in a study of prognosis after radiotherapy for stage I lung cancer. Broader study findings: Diminished Shannon entropy following stereotactic body radiation therapy characterized patients who developed distant metastases.

By two-round multiplex PCR, the TCR beta CDR3 was amplified from genomic DNA. The first round of PCR was done with primers that matched each TRBV and TRBJ gene. Universal primers were used for second-round PCR. One entry per CDR3 protein results from TCRdb running MiXCR on the multiplex PCR reads. The sample holds some 38,000 distinct CDR3 sequences, about 24% seen once. This clonotype came up many times. The target antigen is unknown. The sample consisted of PBMCs, taken before or after stereotactic body radiation therapy (not recorded which). The clonotype originates from a donor of 50 years or more with non-small cell lung cancer.

DNA of the CDR3: TGCGCCAGCTCCGGGGGTCCGGTCAGGGCTGGCGGGGAGCTGTTTTTT. Its translation is CASSGGPVRAGGELFF. The chain is built from TRBV5-1 and TRBJ2-2, with D possibly being TRBD2 (6 bases). V lost 7 bases, J lost 7 bases, and 23 bases lay in between. This CDR3 region has 16 residues. CDR1 and CDR2 (germline): SGHRS, YFSETQ. Full variable domain (rest looked up from reference TRBV5-1 and TRBJ2-2): KAGVTQTPRYLIKTRGQQVTLSCSPISGHRSVSWYQQTPGQGLQFLFEYFSETQRNKGNFPGRFSGRQFSNSRSEMNVSTLELGDSALYLCASSGGPVRAGGELFFGEGSRLTVL.